The source of this T cell receptor (beta chain) is a study of identical twins. TCRdb reprocessed the 5' RACE reads with MiXCR, giving one entry per CDR3 protein. The sample includes about 570,000 distinct CDR3 sequences, 9.6% of them seen just once. V lost 2 bases to trimming and J lost 6 bases, with 11 bases between them. CDR1 and CDR2 (germline): MNHEY, SMNVEV (reference sequence). This CDR3 contains 14 residues. This clonotype was seen ten or more times. As yet, its antigen is unknown. Regarding the study as a whole: An excess of low generation probability was shown by twin-shared out-of-frame alpha sequences.

These sequences were also reported in another study, on yellow fever vaccine responses in identical twins.

Specimen: PBMCs. The chain links TRBV27 to TRBJ2-1; D not certain. The source of this sequence is a woman under 30 in good health. This chain's CDR3 is CASSLRPTFNEQFF. CDR3 DNA: TGTGCCAGCAGTTTACGGCCCACCTTCAATGAGCAGTTCTTC.